This T cell receptor beta chain comes out of a study of graft-versus-host responses after intestinal transplantation. Study details: Anti-thymocyte globulin was used for induction in all recipients, who then took tacrolimus and steroids for approximately three years.

As for this clone: Its antigen is as yet unknown.

The V gene's germline CDR1 is MNHNS and CDR2 SASEGT. The length of the CDR3 is 13 residues. V lost 4 bases, J lost 3 bases, and 9 bases lay in between. The data were produced by immunoSEQ multiplex PCR, yet TCRdb's version contains in-frame clones alone and is incomplete. This sample yields approximately 85,000 clones, of which less than 95% are seen a single time; 7.6% belongs to the top ten. Sequences were derived from unstimulated CD8+ T cells sorted from spleen or lymph node cells, sampled before transplant. The chain couples TRBV6-1 to TRBJ1-1; D unclear. This clonotype was obtained from a human donor who was the organ donor for an intestinal transplant. CDR3 in DNA: TGTGCCAGCAGTGTCGCCGGCCACACTGAAGCTTTCTTT. Its translation: CASSVAGHTEAFF.